A single sample is the source of the 22 T cell receptor beta chains below, sequenced in a study of blood T cell repertoires in COVID-19 (dated by TCRdb to the early 2020s). The library was made by the immunoSEQ multiplex PCR assay. The source is immuneACCESS, and TCRdb retained only in-frame sequences with V and J called. Part of the clones is not carried over; for the studies checked, unresolved V genes explain less than half of this, and the remainder is unexplained. The sample table shows roughly 100,000 clones, and over 80% are seen once. The ten largest clones add up to about 5.7% of the sample. Material for sequencing was peripheral blood. These receptors were taken from a man over 45 with active COVID-19.

The V and J genes are TRBV6-1 and TRBJ2-2; 11 nucleotides line up with TRBD2. Germline CDR1 reads MNHNS; CDR2 reads SASEGT. V lost 2 bases, J lost 6 bases, and 14 bases stayed unmatched. The CDR3 sequence is 19 residues long. CDR3 loop: CASSETLVAGGPSAGELFF. The CDR3 nucleotides read TGTGCCAGCAGTGAAACGCTGGTAGCGGGAGGGCCCTCTGCCGGGGAGCTGTTTTTT.

V and J are TRBV19 and TRBJ1-4, with TRBD1 matching 12 bases. Germline lookup yields CDR1 LNHDA and CDR2 SQIVND (reference sequence). The J segment lost 11 bases and the V segment lost 6 bases, leaving 4 bases of the junction unmatched. This CDR3 comprises 13 residues. DNA of the CDR3: TGTGCCAGTAGCCCGGGACAGGGGGCCAAACTGTTTTTT. Protein sequence: CASSPGQGAKLFF.

The V gene is TRBV9, the J gene TRBJ2-1; TRBD1 aligns across 7 bases. This CDR3 contains 17 residues. From germline, CDR1 is SGDLS and CDR2 YYNGEE. Trimming removed 2 bases from V and 0 bases from J; junction bases left unmatched: 8. CDR3 in amino acids: CASSVPQDRSSYNEQFF. DNA for the CDR3: TGTGCCAGCAGCGTCCCCCAGGACAGGAGCTCCTACAATGAGCAGTTCTTC.

CDR3 sequence reads: CASSKTGRYEQYF. As DNA, the CDR3 is TGTGCCAGCAGCAAGACAGGCCGCTACGAGCAGTACTTC. V usage is TRBV28 and J usage is TRBJ2-7, with D perhaps matching TRBD1 (6 bases). The CDR3 length is 13 residues. The ends were cut back, 6 bases at V and 3 bases at J, with 12 bases in the middle. The V gene's germline CDR1 is MDHEN and CDR2 SYDVKM.

V and J are TRBV27 and TRBJ1-2; 7 nucleotides line up with TRBD1. This CDR3 spans 13 amino acids. J gave up 8 bases and V 3 bases, and 6 bases lay outside the gene matches. From germline, CDR1 is MNHEY and CDR2 SMNVEV (reference sequence). The chain's CDR3 is CASSFNRGGGYTF. In nucleotides, the CDR3 is TGTGCCAGCAGTTTCAACAGGGGTGGGGGCTACACCTTC.

The rearrangement joins TRBV19 to TRBJ1-4; TRBD1 aligns across 7 bases. V dropped 9 bases and J dropped 6; count of bases not matched to a gene: 10. Germline values: CDR1 LNHDA, CDR2 SQIVND (reference sequence). This CDR3 contains 14 residues. CDR3 nucleotide sequence: TGTGCCAGCCAGACGAGGGGGCGCGATGAAAAACTGTTTTTT. Translated: CASQTRGRDEKLFF.

The chain carries TRBV5-1 and TRBJ2-1, with 11 positions matching TRBD2. CDR3 size: 16 residues. In germline, CDR1 is SGHRS, CDR2 YFSETQ. With 4 bases clipped from V and 5 bases from J, the junction kept 8 bases outside the gene matches. CDR3 nucleotide sequence: TGCGCCAGCAGCCTCCCGACTAGCGGGACGAACAATGAGCAGTTCTTC. This encodes CASSLPTSGTNNEQFF.

This sequence joins TRBV28 and TRBJ2-3; the match to TRBD2 covers 7 bases. Germline CDR1 and CDR2: MDHEN and SYDVKM. This CDR3 has 16 residues. Trimming removed 6 bases from V and 0 bases from J; junction bases left unmatched: 9. The CDR3 sequence: CASSTPASGSTDTQYF. CDR3 bases: TGTGCCAGCAGCACCCCGGCTAGCGGAAGCACAGATACGCAGTATTTT.

The chain joins TRBV27 to TRBJ1-4; a weak D match, TRBD1 (5 bases). Germline V gene sequence: CDR1 MNHEY, CDR2 SMNVEV (reference sequence). V was shortened by 3 bases and J by 8 bases, with 10 bases between the two germline ends. The CDR3 sequence is 13 residues long. The CDR3 here is CASSLRRGEKLFF. For the CDR3, the DNA is TGTGCCAGCAGTTTGAGGAGGGGAGAAAAACTGTTTTTT.

The chain joins TRBV28 to TRBJ1-4, with a weak D call TRBD1 (5 bases). This CDR3 has 14 amino acids. V was pared by 3 bases and J by 3 bases, with 8 bases between. Germline V gene data show CDR1 as MDHEN and CDR2 as SYDVKM. Written as DNA, the CDR3 is TGTGCCAGCAGTTTCCTACAGGCTAATGAAAAACTGTTTTTT. This codes for CASSFLQANEKLFF.

The V call is TRBV27, the J call TRBJ2-7; TRBD2 is a possible D gene (6 bases). The CDR3 is 13 residues long. CDR1 and CDR2 (germline): MNHEY, SMNVEV (reference sequence). The V gene lost 7 bases and the J gene lost 0 bases, with 10 bases spanning the gap. The CDR3 loop is CASTGGNSYEQYF. CDR3 bases: TGTGCCAGCACTGGCGGGAACTCCTACGAGCAGTACTTC.

CDR3 nucleotides: TGTGCCAGCAGTTTTTCGGGAGGTGAGCAGTTCTTC. Translated, it gives CASSFSGGEQFF. The chain couples TRBV28 to TRBJ2-1, with TRBD2 matching 7 bases. Germline lookup yields CDR1 MDHEN and CDR2 SYDVKM. The J segment lost 9 bases and the V segment lost 3 bases, leaving 2 bases of the junction unmatched. There are 12 residues in the CDR3.

The V and J genes are TRBV6-5 and TRBJ1-2; 7 bases map to TRBD1. CDR3 length equals 12 residues. With V trimmed by 6 bases and J by 6 bases, 4 bases remained unmatched. CDR1 is MNHEY, CDR2 SVGAGI, per germline. The CDR3 nucleotides are TGTGCCAGCAGAGGGGGCGTAGATGGCTACACCTTC. Its protein product is CASRGGVDGYTF.

This chain's CDR3 is CASSYGLNWDGYTF. In DNA form, the CDR3 reads TGTGCCAGCAGCTACGGACTTAATTGGGATGGCTACACCTTC. This chain connects TRBV7-9 to TRBJ1-2; D uncertain. Germline CDR1 is SEHNR and CDR2 is FQNEAQ (reference sequence). CDR3 length equals 14 residues. Trimming cost V 4 bases and J 6 bases, with 15 bases left between them.

The V call is TRBV19, the J call TRBJ2-1; 9 bases are a match to TRBD2. This CDR3 is built from 17 residues. The J segment lost 3 bases and the V segment lost 3 bases, leaving 9 bases of the junction unmatched. Germline loops: CDR1 LNHDA, CDR2 SQIVND (reference sequence). The CDR3 DNA sequence: TGTGCCAGTAGTATTGGGGTAGCGGGAGTTATCTACAATGAGCAGTTCTTC. The encoded protein is CASSIGVAGVIYNEQFF.

This chain connects TRBV18 to TRBJ2-2; D is ambiguous. V was cut by 0 bases and J by 0 bases, with 11 bases left in between. Germline V gives CDR1 KGHSH, CDR2 LQKENI. The CDR3 is 17 amino acids. The CDR3 DNA is TGTGCCAGCTCACCACCGGTTGGCAGCGCGAACACCGGGGAGCTGTTTTTT. This codes for CASSPPVGSANTGELFF. Supplemented by reference TRBV18 and TRBJ2-2, the full variable domain reads NAGVMQNPRHLVRRRGQEARLRCSPMKGHSHVYWYRQLPEEGLKFMVYLQKENIIDESGMPKERFSAEFPKEGPSILRIQQVVRGDSAAYFCASSPPVGSANTGELFFGEGSRLTVL.

This clone was recorded only once. V gene TRBV10-3 combines with J gene TRBJ2-2, with TRBD2 matching 7 bases. Trimming at V came to 8 bases and at J to 3 bases, leaving 6 bases not matched to a gene. The CDR3 spans 14 residues. Germline V gene data show CDR1 as ENHRY and CDR2 as SYGVKD. In DNA form, the CDR3 reads TGTGCCATCGCGGGGGATCAGGACACCGGGGAGCTGTTTTTT. It translates to CAIAGDQDTGELFF.

The CDR3 region is CASSRDYLASSDTQYF. The CDR3 nucleotides read TGTGCCAGCAGTCGGGACTACCTAGCCTCCTCAGATACGCAGTATTTT. The V gene is TRBV27, the J gene TRBJ2-3; TRBD2 agrees at 7 bases. V trimming: 5 bases; J trimming: 4 bases; junction bases outside the gene matches: 12. CDR1 and CDR2 from the germline V gene are MNHEY and SMNVEV (reference sequence). The CDR3 runs to 16 residues.

The rearrangement links TRBV30 to TRBJ1-1; 9 nucleotides align to TRBD1. Germline V gene sequence: CDR1 GTSNPN, CDR2 SVGIG (reference sequence). The CDR3 is 15 residues long. The V gene end was trimmed by 2 bases and the J gene end by 4 bases; junction bases not matched to a gene: 8. The CDR3 loop reads CAWSPWTGVPTEAFF. In DNA form, the CDR3 reads TGTGCCTGGAGTCCCTGGACAGGGGTACCCACTGAAGCTTTCTTT.

The rearrangement links TRBV6-1 to TRBJ1-1, with unresolved D. The V gene's germline CDR1 is MNHNS and CDR2 SASEGT. V shed 2 bases and J shed 1 base, with 8 bases lying between them. This CDR3 region has 14 residues. CDR3 bases: TGTGCCAGCAGTGAACCAGGTCAGAACACTGAAGCTTTCTTT. Translated: CASSEPGQNTEAFF.

CDR3 in DNA: TGTGCCAGCAGCCTACTAGCGGGGGCGAACACCGGGGAGCTGTTTTTT. It encodes CASSLLAGANTGELFF. This rearrangement joins TRBV7-9 to TRBJ2-2; 11 nucleotides match TRBD2. V was pared by 5 bases and J by 0 bases, with 2 bases of the junction left unmatched. Germline V gene sequence: CDR1 SEHNR, CDR2 FQNEAQ (reference sequence). The CDR3 length is 16 residues.

The chain joins TRBV4-2 to TRBJ2-5, with 7 bases matching TRBD2. The CDR3 consists of 15 residues. CDR1 and CDR2 (germline): LGHNA, YNFKEQ. V dropped 4 bases and J dropped 5; count of bases not matched to a gene: 10. CDR3 sequence (DNA): TGTGCCAGCAGCCGGAAACTAGCGCGGGAGGAGACCCAGTACTTC. This translates into CASSRKLAREETQYF.